The clone carrying this TCR beta chain was recorded many times. V gave up 6 bases and J gave up 7 bases; unmatched junction bases: 2. This CDR3 spans 12 amino acids. The germline V gene encodes CDR1 SEHNR and CDR2 FQNEAQ (reference sequence). This sample was taken from a study of metastatic and nonmetastatic thyroid tumors. TCRdb reprocessed the PCR reads via MiXCR. The sample gives around 70,000 clones, roughly 18% of which show up once; over 10% is in the top ten. Patients underwent thyroid surgery, and none had received any treatment before it. The clonotype originates from a female donor with papillary thyroid cancer or a benign thyroid nodule (not recorded which). Some clones in this sample may be carry-over from other donors' samples. The chain couples TRBV7-9 to TRBJ1-2; TRBD1 aligns across 10 bases. The sample was blood. CDR3 coding DNA: TGTGCCAGCAGTGGACAGGGGGGTGGCTACACCTTC. It yields the protein CASSGQGGGYTF.